The subject of this entry is one TCR beta chain. Its antigen is undetermined. The data stem from a study of T cells in Graves' hyperthyroidism and ophthalmopathy. Study details: Peripheral blood was obtained at initial diagnosis, preceding any treatment.

Findings and limits, study-wide: Before onset, by a median of approximately 6.8 months, the model predicted ophthalmopathy.

The V end was cut by 4 bases, the J end by 6 bases, with 18 bases between. There are 15 residues in the CDR3. The germline V gene has CDR1 LGHDT and CDR2 YNNKEL (reference sequence). Researchers amplified the TCR beta CDR3 regions from RNA transcripts. HTBI primers were the set used in a first-round RT-PCR of the TCR CDR3. Via MiXCR, TCRdb re-called the multiplex PCR reads, giving one row per CDR3 protein. The profile shows under 750,000 distinct CDR3 sequences, approximately 19% of them singletons. This TCR was sampled from a woman aged 45-65 years with Graves' hyperthyroidism that later progressed to Graves' ophthalmopathy. Sequencing was done on a sample of blood. The gene calls are TRBV3-1 and TRBJ2-5; no clear D gene. CDR3 DNA: TGTGCCAGCAGCCCGTCCAATTCTATCTCGAAGACCCAGTACTTC. The encoded protein is CASSPSNSISKTQYF.